These 6 T cell receptor beta chains came from one sample sequenced in a study of T-cell reconstitution after alpha-beta-depleted transplantation in children (dated by TCRdb to between 2015 and 2016). Libraries were prepared through PCR. TCRdb names Illumina HiSeq 2500 as the instrument used. TCR library preparation used molecular barcoding, with unique molecular identifiers applied to normalize quantification of the TCRbeta repertoire. Clones were called with MiXCR by TCRdb after fastp trimmed the public reads at Q25, and only in-frame beta chains were retained. Here each entry gathers all rows of one CDR3 protein and keeps the most common genes and DNA. Present in this sample are roughly 4,000 distinct CDR3 sequences, about an eighth of which were seen just once. The ten biggest clones cover roughly 29% of the sample. The sample's time point label, decoded: day 60 (about 2 months) after transplantation. The treatment or condition label corresponds to: allogeneic hematopoietic cell transplantation with graft depleted of TCRalphabeta T cells and CD19 B cells.

The sample here was PBMCs, mostly from graft donor cells, taken 60 days after TCRalphabeta/CD19-depleted stem cell transplant. These receptors all come from a male patient between 2 and 10 years old who had a stem cell transplant for acute lymphoblastic leukemia, so the T cells may come from the graft donor.

V is TRBV3-1 and J is TRBJ1-1, with 8 bases aligning to TRBD1. The ends lost 7 bases at V and 5 bases at J; junction bases unmatched: 12. CDR1 is LGHDT, CDR2 YNNKEL, per germline (reference sequence). CDR3 size: 15 residues. The CDR3 nucleotides read TGTGCCAGCACCACGCAAGTCACAGGGGGGACTGAAGCTTTCTTT. Its protein is CASTTQVTGGTEAFF.

The sample holds many counts of this clonotype. The chain joins TRBV6-1 to TRBJ1-1, with a weak D call TRBD1 (6 bases). The V gene lost 10 bases and the J gene lost 1 base, with 16 bases spanning the gap. CDR1 is MNHNS and CDR2 is SASEGT in the germline V gene. The length of the CDR3 is 14 residues. DNA for the CDR3: TGTGCCACCACAAGGGGGGGTTGGAACACTGAAGCTTTCTTT. This sequence encodes CATTRGGWNTEAFF.

This clonotype has ten or more counts. The chain joins TRBV10-3 to TRBJ1-5; D ambiguous. Trimming pared 3 bases from V and 3 bases from J, leaving 9 bases between. Germline CDR1 and CDR2: ENHRY and SYGVKD. The CDR3 is 14 amino acids. In DNA form, the CDR3 reads TGTGCCATCAGTGACCAGGAAACCAATCAGCCCCAGCATTTT. It yields the protein CAISDQETNQPQHF.

This clonotype was observed many times. The V call is TRBV6-5, the J call TRBJ1-6; D unclear. From germline, CDR1 is MNHEY and CDR2 SVGAGI. Deletions cut 10 bases from V and 5 bases from J, with 15 bases between. This CDR3 contains 14 residues. Here the CDR3 DNA reads TGTGCCACCAGAGGAGGGAGAGATAATTCACCCCTCCACTTT. The encoded protein is CATRGGRDNSPLHF.

This clonotype ranks as medium-sized. The rearrangement joins TRBV5-1 to TRBJ2-5; D gene ambiguous. There are 16 residues in the CDR3. V was pared by 0 bases and J by 7 bases, with 19 bases between. Looked up from germline, CDR1 is SGHRS and CDR2 is YFSETQ. CDR3 protein: CASSLAAFASPRTQYF. The CDR3, as DNA: TGCGCCAGCAGCTTGGCCGCATTCGCCAGCCCGCGGACCCAGTACTTC.

This clonotype is medium-sized. The chain uses TRBV7-2 and TRBJ2-7; a possible D gene is TRBD1 (5 bases). V lost 2 bases and J lost 1, with 12 bases in between. CDR1 SGHTA and CDR2 FQGNSA come from the germline V gene. This CDR3 is built from 15 residues. The CDR3 reads CASSLQLGQSYEQYF. The CDR3 nucleotides are TGTGCCAGCAGCTTACAGTTGGGGCAGTCCTACGAGCAGTACTTC.